This T cell receptor beta chain originates from a study of blood T cell repertoires in COVID-19. Study-wide context: Samples of COVID-19 (acute and convalescent) were obtained from the United States, Italy and Spain. PBMCs, B-cell-depleted T cells, or T cells were the source of the cDNA or gDNA that made up the material.

The repertoire was sequenced with immunoSEQ multiplex PCR; TCRdb's copy has only in-frame clones and lacks some. The repertoire has nearly 110,000 clones, about two thirds of them found once; the top ten carry 0.8% to 1%. The source material was peripheral blood. The sequence was collected from a human donor with acute or convalescent COVID-19. The donor label of this sample is uncertain.

CDR3 residues: CASSSRGVYNSPLHF. The CDR3, as DNA: TGTGCCAGCAGCTCCAGGGGGGTATATAATTCACCCCTCCACTTT. The chain recombines TRBV28 with TRBJ1-6, with 7 nucleotides matching TRBD1. The junction had 6 bases not matched to a gene; V was cut back by 6 bases and J by 4 bases. The germline V gene has CDR1 MDHEN and CDR2 SYDVKM. This CDR3 region has 15 residues.